This T cell receptor beta chain was observed in a study of immune heterogeneity within non-small cell lung tumors. Whole-study findings and limits: Largely different high-frequency T-cell receptor beta clonotypes were found between individual patients.

Template material comprised bulk tumor genomic DNA at 450 to 650 ng per sample. Biopsies that were spaced far apart were taken, several per primary tumor, during surgery. Patients had untreated, newly diagnosed non-small cell lung cancer and underwent curative surgery. Amplification of the TCR beta CDR3 was achieved through multiplex PCR with 32 V and 13 J primers. Via MiXCR, TCRdb re-called the multiplex PCR reads, giving one row per CDR3 protein. The sample holds around 2,700 distinct CDR3 sequences, more than 20% seen once. About this clonotype: Antigen unknown.

Per germline, CDR1 SNHLY and CDR2 FYNNEI. Germline trimming cut 7 bases from V and 4 bases from J; bases unmatched to any gene: 3. CDR3 length: 12 amino acids. V gene TRBV2 combines with J gene TRBJ2-7; 8 bases are shared with TRBD2. Specimen: lung tumor tissue. The TCR originated in a female donor with non-small cell lung cancer. CDR3 in DNA: TGTGCCAGCATCGGGGGGGAGTACGAGCAGTACTTC. This translates into CASIGGEYEQYF.